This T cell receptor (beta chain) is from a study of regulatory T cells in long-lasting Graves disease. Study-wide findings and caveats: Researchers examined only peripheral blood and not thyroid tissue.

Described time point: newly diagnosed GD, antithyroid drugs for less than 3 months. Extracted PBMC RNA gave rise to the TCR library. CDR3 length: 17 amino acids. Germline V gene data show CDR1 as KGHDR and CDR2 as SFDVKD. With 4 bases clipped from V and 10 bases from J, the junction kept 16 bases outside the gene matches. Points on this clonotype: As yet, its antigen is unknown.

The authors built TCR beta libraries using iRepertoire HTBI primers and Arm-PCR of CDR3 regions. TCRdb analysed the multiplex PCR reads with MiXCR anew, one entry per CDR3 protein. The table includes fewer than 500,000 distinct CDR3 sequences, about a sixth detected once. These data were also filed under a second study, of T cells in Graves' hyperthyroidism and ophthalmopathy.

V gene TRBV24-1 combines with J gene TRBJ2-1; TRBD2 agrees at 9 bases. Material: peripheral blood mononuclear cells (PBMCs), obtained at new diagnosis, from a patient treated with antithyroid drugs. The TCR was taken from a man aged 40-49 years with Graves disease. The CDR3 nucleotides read TGTGCCACCAGTGACTTCCGAGGCGGGAGGGCCTCTTGGGAGCAGTTCTTC. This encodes CATSDFRGGRASWEQFF.